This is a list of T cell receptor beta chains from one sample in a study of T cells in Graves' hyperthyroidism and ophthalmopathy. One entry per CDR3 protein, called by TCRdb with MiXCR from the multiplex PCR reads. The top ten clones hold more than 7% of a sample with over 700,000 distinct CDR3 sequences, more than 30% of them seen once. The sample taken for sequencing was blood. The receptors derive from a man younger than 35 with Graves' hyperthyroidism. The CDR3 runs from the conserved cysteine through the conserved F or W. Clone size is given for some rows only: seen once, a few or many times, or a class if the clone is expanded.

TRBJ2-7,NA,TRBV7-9,CASSLGLGLAEYEQYF
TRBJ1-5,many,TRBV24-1,CATSDLYSGQPQHF
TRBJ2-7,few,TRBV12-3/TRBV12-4,CASSKSSTYEQYF
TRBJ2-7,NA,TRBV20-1,CSASLGPYEQYF
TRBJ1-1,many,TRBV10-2,CASKSGTGPSNTEAFF
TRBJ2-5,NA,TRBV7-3,CASSWPRGQETQYF
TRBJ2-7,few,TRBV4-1,CASSQGRWHEQYF
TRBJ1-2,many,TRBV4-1,CASSQEHYGYTF
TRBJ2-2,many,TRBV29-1,CSYRGYNTGELFF
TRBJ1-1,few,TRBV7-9,CASSSTTLGEAFF
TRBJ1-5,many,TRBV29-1,CSVVFRGGGNQPQHF
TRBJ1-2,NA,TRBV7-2,CASSLGGQGSVYGYTF
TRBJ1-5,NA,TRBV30,CAWSWAGNQPQHF
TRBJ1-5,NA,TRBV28,CASTLRMGQPQHF
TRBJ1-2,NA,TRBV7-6,CASRETTQANYGYTF
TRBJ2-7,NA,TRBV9,CASSVEAIGAMQYF
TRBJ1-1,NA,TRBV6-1,CASTGPEDTEAFF
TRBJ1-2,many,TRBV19,CASRRQADTANYGYTF
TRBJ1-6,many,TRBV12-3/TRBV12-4,CASRPTGRNSPLHF
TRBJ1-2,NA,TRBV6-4,CASSPDRHGYTF
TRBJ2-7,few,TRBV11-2,CASSFLTREQYF